This TCR beta chain was found in a study of radiation and T cells in renal cell carcinoma. The table lists this clone with a few counts. Its antigen is as yet unknown. Findings and limits, study-wide: From baseline, blood top tumor clonotypes peaked at 2 weeks post-radiation. No pretreatment tumor biopsies were available for baseline clonotypes.

The germline V gene encodes CDR1 SGHTA and CDR2 FQGNSA. The germline V and J ends were trimmed by 3 bases and 0 bases, with 14 bases remaining between them. The CDR3 loop spans 16 amino acids. Profiled with immunoSEQ multiplex PCR; TCRdb holds only in-frame clones, not every one. Among some 43,000 clones listed, 70% to 85% were seen once. As to time point: blood 4 weeks post-SBRT, at nephrectomy. Documented treatment: 15 Gy SBRT to primary tumor, nephrectomy 4 weeks later. After SBRT, blood was collected at 2 and 4 weeks, plus baseline. This renal cell carcinoma was of the clear cell type. The sequenced sample was blood, obtained from a patient whose treatment included radiotherapy and nephrectomy. This chain joins TRBV7-2 and TRBJ1-1; D gene ambiguous. The origin of this receptor is a woman in her 70s with renal cell carcinoma. The CDR3 nucleotides are TGTGCCAGCAGCTTCACAGCGTATGAAATGAACACTGAAGCTTTCTTT. This gives the protein CASSFTAYEMNTEAFF.